This is a list of T cell receptor beta chains from one sample in a study of T cell responses to AZD1222 COVID-19 vaccine. TCRdb's table, derived via immunoSEQ multiplex PCR, lists solely in-frame clones and lacks some. The sample carries around 160,000 clones, about 91% recorded once. Source: peripheral blood, taken on day 0 of AZD1222 vaccination. Receptors were obtained from an adult in good health. Each CDR3 is given with its conserved first and last residue. D genes are given only for firm matches. The size entry is marked missing in some rows and otherwise reads once, few, many or a size class.

d_call j_call v_call clone_size cdr3_nt cdr3_aa
TRBD1 TRBJ2-5 TRBV3-1/TRBV3-2 NA TGTGCCAGCAGCCAAGACCCCGGGACAGGGACCCCCGCCCAGTACTTC CASSQDPGTGTPAQYF
NA TRBJ1-6 TRBV4-3 NA TGCGCCAGCAGCCAAGATCCAACGGGGAATTCACCCCTCCACTTT CASSQDPTGNSPLHF
NA TRBJ1-1 TRBV3-1/TRBV3-2 NA TGTGCCAGCAGCCTGGGGGGGGCGAACACTGAAGCTTTCTTT CASSLGGANTEAFF
NA TRBJ1-1 TRBV27 NA TGTGCCAGCACCCCTCTCCCATTCAGGGGGAACACTGAAGCTTTCTTT CASTPLPFRGNTEAFF
NA TRBJ1-6 TRBV4-3 NA TGCGCCAGCAGCCAAGATCTGCTAAGGGAAGGGAATAATTCACCCCTCCACTTT CASSQDLLREGNNSPLHF
TRBD1 TRBJ2-7 TRBV27 NA TGTGCCAGCAGTTCCCCGGGACAGCAATCCTACGAGCAGTACTTC CASSSPGQQSYEQYF
NA TRBJ1-2 TRBV5-1 once TGCGCCAGCAGCCTCACGGACAGTTCCCTCTATGGCTACACCTTC CASSLTDSSLYGYTF
TRBD1 TRBJ2-2 TRBV2 once TGTGCCAGCACTAACAGGGGGTCGAACACCGGGGAGCTGTTTTTT CASTNRGSNTGELFF
NA TRBJ1-1 TRBV6-5 NA TGTGCCAGCAGGAGCTTAGTCATGAACACTGAAGCTTTCTTT CASRSLVMNTEAFF
NA TRBJ2-3 TRBV7-9 NA TGTGCCAGCAGCTTCGAGGAATCTAGCACAGATACGCAGTATTTT CASSFEESSTDTQYF
TRBD1 TRBJ1-2 TRBV18 NA TGTGCCAGCTCACCAACTGGGACAGGGGTATATGGCTACACCTTC CASSPTGTGVYGYTF
NA TRBJ2-5 TRBV5-1 NA TGCGCCAGCAGCTTGGACAGGAGGGAGACCCAGTACTTC CASSLDRRETQYF
NA TRBJ1-2 TRBV9 NA TGTGCCAGCAGCGTAGGTGTAGGGGTAAACTATGGCTACACCTTC CASSVGVGVNYGYTF
NA TRBJ1-6 TRBV28 NA TGTGCCAGCAGTGTTCCGGTTGGGGGTGAGAATTCACCCCTCCACTTT CASSVPVGGENSPLHF
NA TRBJ1-4 TRBV28 NA TGTGCCAGCACCCGGTCGAGTGGGGGTGGTGAAAAACTGTTTTTT CASTRSSGGGEKLFF
TRBD1 TRBJ1-1 TRBV7-8 NA TGTGCCAGCACCAGCGGACAGGGCTTGAACACTGAAGCTTTCTTT CASTSGQGLNTEAFF
TRBD1 TRBJ1-5 TRBV4-1 NA TGCGCCAGCAGCCACCTCGGACAGGGGCGAGATCAGCCCCAGCATTTT CASSHLGQGRDQPQHF
TRBD2 TRBJ2-3 TRBV6-5 NA TGTGCCAGCAGTCGTGGGACTAGCGGCACAGATACGCAGTATTTT CASSRGTSGTDTQYF
NA TRBJ1-1 TRBV29-1 once TGCAGCGTTGGGGGGCTCAGGGAGAACACTGAAGCTTTCTTT CSVGGLRENTEAFF
TRBD1 TRBJ1-2 TRBV9 NA TGTGCCAGCAGCGTAACTGGACAGGGGAATGAGGGCTACACCTTC CASSVTGQGNEGYTF
NA TRBJ1-6 TRBV30 NA TGTGCCTGGAGGGACGAGGGCAGGAGAAATTCACCCCTCCACTTT CAWRDEGRRNSPLHF
TRBD1 TRBJ1-6 TRBV19 once TGTGCCAGTAGTCCCTCGGACAGGGCATACTCCTATAATTCACCCCTCCACTTT CASSPSDRAYSYNSPLHF
NA TRBJ2-3 TRBV27 once TGTGCCAGCAGTTTTTCGGTATGGGCAGATACGCAGTATTTT CASSFSVWADTQYF
NA TRBJ1-2 TRBV3-1/TRBV3-2 once TGTGCCAGCAGACAATTAGGCTATGGCTACACCTTC CASRQLGYGYTF
TRBD1 TRBJ1-3 TRBV5-1 NA TGCGCCAGCAGCTTCGACAGGGTGGCTGGAAACACCATATATTTT CASSFDRVAGNTIYF
TRBD2 TRBJ2-2 TRBV12-5 NA TGTGCTAGTGGAATCTCCTCGGGACTAGCGGGGGTCACCGGGGAGCTGTTTTTT CASGISSGLAGVTGELFF
NA TRBJ1-3 TRBV7-2 few TGTGCCAGCAGGAGGGGCTCTGGAAACACCATATATTTT CASRRGSGNTIYF
NA TRBJ1-3 TRBV18 NA TGTGCCAGCTCACCCGACAGAGTTGGAAACACCATATATTTT CASSPDRVGNTIYF
NA TRBJ1-5 TRBV6-5 NA TGTGCCAGCAGCTACTCTACCTGGGCAGACAATCAGCCCCAGCATTTT CASSYSTWADNQPQHF
NA TRBJ1-5 TRBV4-3 NA TGCGCCAGCAGCCAACAGAGGGGCGGCAATCAGCCCCAGCATTTT CASSQQRGGNQPQHF
NA TRBJ2-7 TRBV3-1/TRBV3-2 few TGTGCCAGCAGCCAAGATCTAGTCGGGCGGGAGCAGTACTTC CASSQDLVGREQYF
NA TRBJ1-1 TRBV24-1 NA TGTGCCACCAGTGTAGGGGGGAGGACTGAAGCTTTCTTT CATSVGGRTEAFF
NA TRBJ2-2 TRBV9 few TGTGCCAGCAGCGCCGATTTATACACCGGGGAGCTGTTTTTT CASSADLYTGELFF
TRBD2 TRBJ2-1 TRBV4-1 NA TGCGCCAGCAGCCAGACTCCCGGGACTAGCGGCCGCTACAATGAGCAGTTCTTC CASSQTPGTSGRYNEQFF
NA TRBJ2-2 TRBV5-6 NA TGTGCCAGCAGCTTGTCCGGTCAGAACACCGGGGAGCTGTTTTTT CASSLSGQNTGELFF
NA TRBJ1-2 TRBV29-1 NA TGCAGCGTTTCCCAGGGGGGCTACACCTTC CSVSQGGYTF
NA TRBJ1-4 TRBV11-3 NA TGTGCCAGCAGTGGCCCCACGAGTGAAAAACTGTTTTTT CASSGPTSEKLFF
TRBD1 TRBJ2-7 TRBV5-1 few TGCGCCAGCAGCTTGGTGGGTACGGGACAGGGGGCGGGATACGAGCAGTACTTC CASSLVGTGQGAGYEQYF
NA TRBJ2-2 TRBV7-6 NA TGTGCCAGCAGCTTAGTTCACAGGAGACAAACCACCGGGGAGCTGTTTTTT CASSLVHRRQTTGELFF
NA TRBJ2-7 TRBV6-5 NA TGTGCCAGCAGTCCATTGGCAGGGAGCTCCTACGAGCAGTACTTC CASSPLAGSSYEQYF
NA TRBJ1-2 TRBV28 NA TGTGCCAGCAGTTTCAAGGGGGTCTATGGCTACACCTTC CASSFKGVYGYTF
NA TRBJ2-4 TRBV2 NA TGTGCCAGCAGTGTAGGGTTTCACATTCAGTACTTC CASSVGFHIQYF
NA TRBJ2-1 TRBV3-1/TRBV3-2 NA TGTGCCAGCAGCTTCGCCGGGACTGGAAACAATGAGCAGTTCTTC CASSFAGTGNNEQFF
NA TRBJ1-6 TRBV19 NA TGTGCCAGTAGTATTGAGGGTGCGAATTCACCCCTCCACTTT CASSIEGANSPLHF
NA TRBJ2-1 TRBV4-2 NA TGTGCCAGCAGCCAACCAGGGGGGGCAAACAATGAGCAGTTCTTC CASSQPGGANNEQFF
NA TRBJ1-6 TRBV30 NA TGTGCCTGGAGCCCCCAAGAAGGTTATAATTCACCCCTCCACTTT CAWSPQEGYNSPLHF
TRBD1 TRBJ1-2 TRBV6-5 NA TGTGCCAGCAGTTACTCGCCCACAGGGGGCCATGGCTACACCTTC CASSYSPTGGHGYTF
TRBD1 TRBJ2-2 TRBV5-1 NA TGCGCCAGCGATCGGGACAGGGGGTCCGGGGAGCTGTTTTTT CASDRDRGSGELFF
TRBD1 TRBJ1-1 TRBV7-2 NA TGTGCCAGCAGCTTAGGGAGTACAGGGGTAGGAACTGAAGCTTTCTTT CASSLGSTGVGTEAFF
NA TRBJ2-5 TRBV3-1/TRBV3-2 NA TGTGCCAGCAGCCAAGATCTGGCGGGGTACCAAGAGACCCAGTACTTC CASSQDLAGYQETQYF
NA TRBJ2-7 TRBV5-1 NA TGCGCCAGCAGCCCGGGGGCAGGGGGCTACGAGCAGTACTTC CASSPGAGGYEQYF
NA TRBJ1-2 TRBV28 NA TGTGCCAGCAGTTTTAGGGGGTATGGCTACACCTTC CASSFRGYGYTF
NA TRBJ1-4 TRBV29-1 NA TGCAGCGCCCAGGGTCCAGAAAAACTGTTTTTT CSAQGPEKLFF
NA TRBJ1-1 TRBV12-3/TRBV12-4 NA TGTGCCAGCAGTTTAGGGTGGCTAGGAGCTTTCTTT CASSLGWLGAFF
TRBD1 TRBJ1-4 TRBV5-4 NA TGTGCCAGCACCTTGGGGGGACAGGGGAATGAAAAACTGTTTTTT CASTLGGQGNEKLFF
NA TRBJ1-6 TRBV3-1/TRBV3-2 NA TGTGCCAGCAGCCCGCAGAGTAATTCACCCCTCCACTTT CASSPQSNSPLHF
TRBD1 TRBJ2-7 TRBV27 NA TGTGCCAGCGGGCTAGCCGGGACAGCCTCCCACTTC CASGLAGTASHF
NA TRBJ1-3 TRBV3-1/TRBV3-2 NA TGTGCCAGCAGCCAGATGCTGACAGGTGGAAACACCATATATTTT CASSQMLTGGNTIYF
TRBD2 TRBJ2-7 TRBV4-2 once TGTGCCAGCAGCCCGGTAGCGGGGGGGCAGCTTGGGGCCTACGAGCAGTACTTC CASSPVAGGQLGAYEQYF